Following are 9 T cell receptor beta chains from one sample sequenced in a study of T cell repertoires in cytomegalovirus infection. Each CDR3 protein is one row after TCRdb ran MiXCR on the reads. The repertoire holds approximately 110,000 distinct CDR3 sequences, with more than 30% as singletons. The antigens for these receptors are not known. Here the sequenced sample was CD8+ T cells from cultured PBMCs, taken from culture after CMV antigen stimulation. Every receptor here comes from a human donor in good health (CMV status not recorded). Some clones in this sample may be carry-over from other donors' samples.

The CDR3 DNA reads as TGTGCCAGCAGTTTTCGGCGGACCATACTCATGAACACTGAAGCTTTCTTT. Protein product: CASSFRRTILMNTEAFF. The V and J genes are TRBV12-3 or TRBV12-4 and TRBJ1-1; D uncertain. The CDR3 totals 17 residues. With 3 bases removed from V and 0 bases from J, the gap between germline ends came to 17 bases.

The chain uses TRBV6-5 and TRBJ2-3; D is unresolved. V gave up 2 bases and J gave up 0 bases, with 3 bases separating them. The CDR3 sequence is 13 residues long. CDR1 and CDR2 (germline): MNHEY, SVGAGI. The CDR3 loop reads CASSYRSTDTQYF. CDR3 in DNA: TGTGCCAGCAGTTACAGGAGCACAGATACGCAGTATTTT.

The rearrangement joins TRBV9 to TRBJ2-2, with D possibly matching TRBD2 (6 bases). Germline lookup yields CDR1 SGDLS and CDR2 YYNGEE. This CDR3 region has 15 residues. The V end was cut by 0 bases, the J end by 6 bases, with 12 bases between. CDR3 protein: CASSVGGGGPGELFF. In nucleotides, the CDR3 is TGTGCCAGCAGCGTAGGAGGTGGAGGGCCCGGGGAGCTGTTTTTT.

This clonotype was observed a few times. The chain is built from TRBV18 and TRBJ1-4, with D uncertain. V lost 5 bases and J 7 bases, leaving 11 bases between the germline ends. The CDR3 has 13 residues. The V gene's germline CDR1 is KGHSH and CDR2 LQKENI. CDR3 coding DNA: TGTGCCAGCTCAGACGGTCGAGTTGAAAAACTGTTTTTT. It specifies CASSDGRVEKLFF. Together with reference TRBV18 and TRBJ1-4, the CDR3 gives the full variable domain: NAGVMQNPRHLVRRRGQEARLRCSPMKGHSHVYWYRQLPEEGLKFMVYLQKENIIDESGMPKERFSAEFPKEGPSILRIQQVVRGDSAAYFCASSDGRVEKLFFGSGTQLSVL.

This clonotype was observed a few times. V and J are TRBV7-6 and TRBJ2-3; no clear D. V was pared by 4 bases and J by 1 base, with 6 bases between. Germline V CDR1 and CDR2: SGHVS, FNYEAQ. CDR3 length equals 13 residues. This chain's CDR3 is CASSSQGTDTQYF. CDR3 DNA: TGTGCCAGCAGCTCACAAGGCACAGATACGCAGTATTTT.

V usage is TRBV5-1 and J usage is TRBJ1-5; 8 bases align to TRBD1. The CDR3 extends over 15 amino acids. Losses at the gene ends were 2 bases for V and 3 bases for J; bases not matched to a gene: 4. Germline CDR1 reads SGHRS; CDR2 reads YFSETQ. CDR3 sequence reads: CASSFGTGPNQPQHF. The DNA of the CDR3 is TGCGCCAGCAGCTTCGGGACAGGCCCCAATCAGCCCCAGCATTTT.

This clonotype was counted many times. This chain joins TRBV7-8 and TRBJ2-1, with D hard to call. The CDR3 loop spans 13 amino acids. Germline CDR1 reads SGHVS; CDR2 reads FQNEAQ. V lost 4 bases and J 7 bases, leaving 11 bases between the germline ends. For the CDR3, the DNA is TGTGCCAGCAGCTCTCGAAGGCTTAATGAGCAGTTCTTC. It translates to CASSSRRLNEQFF.

The table lists this clonotype with a few counts. The chain uses TRBV7-6 and TRBJ1-2; a possible D gene is TRBD1 (5 bases). The V end was cut by 4 bases, the J end by 4 bases, with 16 bases between. In germline, CDR1 is SGHVS, CDR2 FNYEAQ. The CDR3 sequence is 15 residues long. The CDR3 DNA reads TGTGCCAGCAGCTCTGACCTAAGGGGAGTCTATGGCTACACCTTC. This translates into CASSSDLRGVYGYTF.

V is TRBV15 and J is TRBJ2-7; 7 bases agree with TRBD1. The CDR3 is made up of 13 amino acids. The V gene end was trimmed by 5 bases and the J gene end by 5 bases; junction bases not matched to a gene: 6. CDR1 is LNHNV and CDR2 is YYDKDF in the germline V gene (reference sequence). DNA for the CDR3: TGTGCCACCAGCGTACTGACAGGGAACGAGCAGTACTTC. As protein: CATSVLTGNEQYF.